This TCR beta chain was found in a study of blood T cell repertoires in COVID-19. Sequenced by immunoSEQ multiplex PCR; TCRdb stores in-frame clones only, minus some. The table includes 160,000 or so clones, about 83% detected once. The length of the CDR3 is 16 residues. CDR1 KGHSH and CDR2 LQKENI come from the germline V gene. With 2 bases removed from V and 0 bases from J, the gap between germline ends came to 8 bases. This clonotype was sampled from an elderly woman with acute or convalescent COVID-19. The chain carries TRBV18 and TRBJ1-6, with D perhaps TRBD1 (5 bases). What was sequenced was peripheral blood. CDR3 sequence: CASSPSTASYNSPLHF. CDR3 bases: TGTGCCAGCTCACCATCGACAGCCTCCTATAATTCACCCCTCCACTTT.